The entry below describes one TCR beta chain. The study ran its PCR with 60 Vbeta and 13 Jbeta primers. Using immunoSEQ multiplex PCR, the repertoire was profiled, and TCRdb retains in-frame clones only, with some absent. Here the sample spans 100,000 to 120,000 clones, over 65% being singletons. This CDR3 is 16 amino acids long. V trimming: 2 bases; J trimming: 10 bases; junction bases outside the gene matches: 10. CDR1 is SGHTA and CDR2 is FQGTGA in the germline V gene. This sample was included in a study of cytomegalovirus exposure and HLA in healthy donors. Sequenced material: PBMCs. The rearrangement links TRBV7-3 to TRBJ2-1, with 11 bases aligning to TRBD2. This sequence originates from a woman in her twenties or thirties in good health and CMV-seropositive. The CDR3: CASSLPVLAGVEEQFF. The CDR3 bases are TGTGCCAGCAGCTTACCCGTACTAGCGGGAGTAGAAGAGCAGTTCTTC.